Below, 31 T cell receptor beta chains from the same sample are listed, as sequenced in a study of T-cell reconstitution after alpha-beta-depleted transplantation in children. Preparation of the TCRbeta library used unique molecular identifiers. TCRdb ran MiXCR on the PCR reads and lists one entry per CDR3 protein. The sample yields more than 90,000 distinct CDR3 sequences, about 8% seen once. The sample in question was PBMCs from the stem cell graft donor, obtained from the stem cell graft. The receptors derive from a human donor who donated a stem cell graft to a child with congenital amegakaryocytic thrombocytopenia.

This clonotype was counted at least ten times. The chain couples TRBV20-1 to TRBJ2-7; D possibly uses TRBD1 or TRBD2 (6 bases each). The CDR3 contains 14 residues. Germline V gene sequence: CDR1 DFQATT, CDR2 SNEGSKA (reference sequence). V was trimmed by 3 bases and J by 0 bases, leaving 12 bases between them. The CDR3 nucleotides read TGCAGTGCTAGGGGGGGCTACGACTCCTACGAGCAGTACTTC. Its translation: CSARGGYDSYEQYF.

This clonotype was detected many times. The gene calls are TRBV29-1 and TRBJ2-1; D is perhaps TRBD2 (6 bases). Germline CDR1 and CDR2: SQVTM and ANQGSEA. CDR3 size: 12 residues. The germline V and J ends were trimmed by 4 bases and 5 bases, with 9 bases remaining between them. The CDR3 protein is CSVVGLNNEQFF. The CDR3 nucleotides read TGCAGCGTTGTGGGACTCAACAATGAGCAGTTCTTC.

This clonotype appeared many times. This rearrangement joins TRBV7-2 to TRBJ2-1, with TRBD2 identical over 14 bases. V lost 4 bases, J lost 10 bases, and 9 bases stayed unmatched. Germline CDR1 and CDR2: SGHTA and FQGNSA. This CDR3 region has 16 residues. In DNA, the CDR3 is TGTGCCAGCAGCTCGGGACTAGCGGGAGTGAAAAGCGAGCAGTTCTTC. Protein sequence: CASSSGLAGVKSEQFF.

This clonotype has a count of ten or more. The rearrangement links TRBV29-1 to TRBJ1-1, with D perhaps matching TRBD1 (6 bases). The germline CDR1 and CDR2 sequences are SQVTM and ANQGSEA. V was shortened by 0 bases and J by 8 bases, with 13 bases between the two germline ends. This CDR3 spans 13 amino acids. Here the CDR3 reads CSVEDPDDREAFF. CDR3 nucleotides: TGCAGCGTTGAAGATCCAGACGACAGGGAAGCTTTCTTT.

This clonotype has ten or more counts. V is TRBV10-3 and J is TRBJ2-2; the D gene is possibly TRBD1 (6 bases). The CDR3 runs 15 residues. CDR1 ENHRY and CDR2 SYGVKD come from the germline V gene. The V gene lost 4 bases and the J gene lost 0 bases, with 9 bases spanning the gap. Here the CDR3 reads CAISVGTTNTGELFF. CDR3 nucleotide sequence: TGTGCCATCAGTGTTGGGACAACGAACACCGGGGAGCTGTTTTTT.

Ten or more counts support this clonotype. The chain is built from TRBV29-1 and TRBJ2-1; TRBD2 matches 7 bases. Germline V CDR1 and CDR2: SQVTM, ANQGSEA. The CDR3 covers 12 residues. V gave up 8 bases and J gave up 10 bases; unmatched junction bases: 11. The DNA for the CDR3 is TGCAGCACCCGGCACCGGGAGGCGGAGCAGTTCTTC. Translated: CSTRHREAEQFF.

This clonotype was counted at least ten times. As DNA, the CDR3 is TGTGCCAGCAGTTCCGGGTTCATCTCTGGAAACACCATATATTTT. The encoded protein is CASSSGFISGNTIYF. The V and J genes are TRBV28 and TRBJ1-3; D not certain. Germline assignment: CDR1 MDHEN and CDR2 SYDVKM. The CDR3 contains 15 residues. V shed 4 bases and J shed 0 bases, with 10 bases lying between them.

This chain connects TRBV20-1 to TRBJ2-1; TRBD1 matches 10 bases. Germline lookup yields CDR1 DFQATT and CDR2 SNEGSKA (reference sequence). This CDR3 contains 13 residues. V shed 5 bases and J 8 bases; nucleotides not matched to a gene: 6. The CDR3 DNA is TGCAGTGCTCCCTGGGACAGGGGCGATGAGCAGTTCTTC. It translates to CSAPWDRGDEQFF.

This clonotype has ten or more counts. The J gene is TRBJ2-5, the V gene TRBV29-1; no reliable D call. The CDR3 has 13 amino acids. V was clipped by 6 bases and J by 9 bases, with 20 bases between them. Germline CDR1 SQVTM, CDR2 ANQGSEA. This chain's CDR3 is CSVDRAVKESQYF. CDR3 sequence (DNA): TGCAGCGTCGACCGGGCCGTCAAAGAATCCCAGTACTTC.

This clonotype came up many times. In nucleotides, the CDR3 is TGTGCCATCAGTGAGGTCAGGGAGGATAATCAGCCCCAGCATTTT. Amino acid sequence: CAISEVREDNQPQHF. This sequence joins TRBV10-3 and TRBJ1-5, with D tentatively TRBD1 (5 bases). Germline V gene data show CDR1 as ENHRY and CDR2 as SYGVKD. V was pared by 2 bases and J by 4 bases, with 12 bases between. This CDR3 is 15 amino acids long.

There are many counts of this clonotype. The CDR3 loop reads CSASPTPAGYEQYF. The CDR3 DNA reads TGCAGTGCTAGTCCCACTCCGGCGGGATACGAGCAGTACTTC. The gene calls are TRBV20-1 and TRBJ2-7; tentative D call: TRBD2 (6 bases). The CDR3 has 14 residues. The V end was cut by 3 bases, the J end by 4 bases, with 16 bases between. Germline loops: CDR1 DFQATT, CDR2 SNEGSKA (reference sequence).

About this clonotype: A much larger clone is a single base away; this may be a read error. The rearrangement uses TRBV28 and TRBJ2-4, with D unclear. Per the germline V gene, CDR1 is MDHEN and CDR2 is SYDVKM. The CDR3 totals 12 residues. The V gene lost 10 bases and the J gene lost 3 bases, with 10 bases spanning the gap. The CDR3 here is CATRSGKNIQYF. The DNA for the CDR3 is TGTGCCACCAGGTCGGGCAAAAACATTCAGTACTTC.

This clonotype was seen ten or more times. The genes are TRBV7-2 and TRBJ2-4; no clear D. The CDR3 totals 16 residues. Trimming removed 5 bases at V and 0 bases at J, with 14 bases between. In germline, CDR1 is SGHTA, CDR2 FQGNSA. The CDR3 reads CASSRGGTLAKNIQYF. The CDR3 DNA reads as TGTGCCAGCAGCCGAGGCGGTACACTAGCCAAAAACATTCAGTACTTC.

The table lists this clonotype with many counts. The chain is built from TRBV4-1 and TRBJ2-1; 10 bases match TRBD2. V lost 1 base to trimming and J lost 3 bases; unmatched junction nucleotides: 3. CDR3 size: 16 residues. From germline, CDR1 is MGHRA and CDR2 YSYEKL. The CDR3 DNA sequence: TGCGCCAGCAGCCAAGTTCTAGCGGGAGTCTACAATGAGCAGTTCTTC. Translating gives CASSQVLAGVYNEQFF.

In its sample, this clonotype was seen a few times. This chain links TRBV6-2 or TRBV6-3 with TRBJ1-5; TRBD1 might be the D (6 bases). V lost 2 bases to trimming and J lost 2 bases, with 13 bases between them. The CDR3 is made up of 16 amino acids. The germline V gene has CDR1 MNHEY and CDR2 SVGEGT. CDR3 residues: CASSYDGGAGNQPQHF. The CDR3 nucleotides are TGTGCCAGCAGTTACGACGGGGGCGCCGGCAATCAGCCCCAGCATTTT.

This clonotype was seen at least ten times. This chain links TRBV20-1 with TRBJ2-2; D tentatively reads TRBD1 or TRBD2 (5 bases each). The CDR3 runs 15 residues. Trimming pared 0 bases from V and 7 bases from J, leaving 15 bases between. Germline CDR1 is DFQATT and CDR2 is SNEGSKA (reference sequence). CDR3 sequence: CSAREGDSGGGELFF. In DNA, the CDR3 is TGCAGTGCTAGAGAGGGAGACAGTGGTGGCGGGGAGCTGTTTTTT.

This clonotype was counted ten times or more. The genes are TRBV6-5 and TRBJ2-1; 11 bases agree with TRBD2. Germline V gives CDR1 MNHEY, CDR2 SVGAGI. CDR3 length: 15 residues. V lost 7 bases to trimming and J lost 10 bases; unmatched junction nucleotides: 12. DNA of the CDR3: TGTGCCAGCACCGGGGTAGCGGGAGGGCAGGGAGAGCAGTTCTTC. Its translation is CASTGVAGGQGEQFF.

This clonotype was counted many times. The V gene is TRBV5-1, the J gene TRBJ2-3; possibly TRBD1 for D (5 bases). This CDR3 has 17 residues. V was shortened by 2 bases and J by 6 bases, with 22 bases between the two germline ends. Germline V gives CDR1 SGHRS, CDR2 YFSETQ. The CDR3 reads CASSFVPSGISRDTQYF. The DNA of the CDR3 is TGCGCCAGCAGCTTCGTTCCCTCAGGGATTTCAAGGGATACGCAGTATTTT.

This clonotype was recorded at least ten times. This chain joins TRBV28 and TRBJ2-3; 10 positions match TRBD2. This CDR3 comprises 16 residues. CDR1 is MDHEN and CDR2 is SYDVKM in the germline V gene. V lost 5 bases, J lost 6 bases, and 11 bases stayed unmatched. The CDR3 loop is CASSQSGGASPDTQYF. The CDR3 region has the DNA TGTGCCAGCAGTCAAAGCGGGGGGGCCTCCCCCGATACGCAGTATTTT.

This clonotype has more than one count but fewer than ten. The chain couples TRBV6-5 to TRBJ2-7; 12 nucleotides line up with TRBD2. Germline-derived CDR1 and CDR2 are MNHEY and SVGAGI. The V and J ends lost 0 bases and 3 bases, in that order; junction bases with no gene match: 0. The CDR3 is 15 amino acids. This chain's CDR3 is CASSYSLAGGYEQYF. The CDR3 bases are TGTGCCAGCAGTTACTCACTAGCGGGGGGCTACGAGCAGTACTTC.

In this sample, this clonotype turned up many times. The V and J genes are TRBV5-5 and TRBJ1-2; 9 bases are shared with TRBD1. The germline CDR1 and CDR2 sequences are SGHKS and YYEKEE (reference sequence). V shed 0 bases and J 6 bases; nucleotides not matched to a gene: 0. CDR3 length: 13 residues. The DNA of the CDR3 is TGTGCCAGCAGCTTGGGGGACAGGGATGGCTACACCTTC. This sequence encodes CASSLGDRDGYTF.

This rearrangement joins TRBV7-9 to TRBJ1-1; the D gene is possibly TRBD1 (6 bases). V dropped 0 bases and J dropped 3 bases, with 11 bases sitting between them. Germline V gene sequence: CDR1 SEHNR, CDR2 FQNEAQ (reference sequence). The CDR3 is made up of 15 amino acids. CDR3 amino acids: CASSLAGGGHTEAFF. The CDR3, as DNA: TGTGCCAGCAGCTTAGCGGGAGGGGGACACACTGAAGCTTTCTTT.

This clonotype was seen at least ten times. The CDR3 loop is CATSDSFTDMTGELFF. CDR3 DNA sequence: TGTGCCACCAGTGATTCATTCACAGACATGACCGGGGAGCTGTTTTTT. This chain links TRBV24-1 with TRBJ2-2; D gene unclear. With 2 bases removed from V and 5 bases from J, the gap between germline ends came to 14 bases. CDR3 length: 16 amino acids. Germline assignment: CDR1 KGHDR and CDR2 SFDVKD.

In its sample, this clonotype was seen many times. The DNA is omitted, as the CDR3 cannot be located on it reliably, and the CDR3 follows TCRdb's listing. The V call is TRBV12-3 or TRBV12-4, the J call TRBJ2-2; TRBD1, as called in the table, went unchecked against the DNA. Both ends counted, the CDR3 spans 15 residues. CDR3 in amino acids: CASSSSAGGPWELFF.

This clonotype was recorded many times. This rearrangement joins TRBV20-1 to TRBJ2-2; maybe TRBD1 (6 bases). The V end lost 6 bases, the J end lost 3 bases, and 8 bases lay between the germline ends. The germline CDR1 and CDR2 sequences are DFQATT and SNEGSKA (reference sequence). The length of the CDR3 is 12 residues. Written as DNA, the CDR3 is TGCAGTGCCCAGGGGTACACCGGGGAGCTGTTTTTT. Translating gives CSAQGYTGELFF.

This clonotype was found many times. The chain links TRBV12-3 or TRBV12-4 to TRBJ1-4; 11 bases map to TRBD1. This CDR3 has 15 residues. V was clipped by 6 bases and J by 6 bases; unmatched bases: 6. The CDR3 loop reads CASSPRDRGDEKLFF. The CDR3 nucleotides are TGTGCCAGCAGCCCCCGGGACAGGGGGGATGAAAAACTGTTTTTT.

The chain employs TRBV3-1 and TRBJ2-3; TRBD2 is a possible D gene (7 bases). Germline CDR1 LGHDT, CDR2 YNNKEL (reference sequence). This CDR3 contains 13 residues. The V end was cut by 5 bases, the J end by 5 bases, with 11 bases between. The CDR3 loop is CASSEGGLDTQYF. CDR3 coding DNA: TGTGCCAGCAGCGAGGGGGGGTTAGATACGCAGTATTTT.

This clonotype was detected ten times or more. CDR3: CASSGGDRMNTEAFF. The CDR3 DNA follows: TGTGCCAGCAGCGGCGGGGACAGAATGAACACTGAAGCTTTCTTT. This sequence joins TRBV5-6 and TRBJ1-1, with 7 bases aligning to TRBD1. The CDR3 covers 15 residues. Germline lookup yields CDR1 SGHDT and CDR2 YYEEEE. V gave up 4 bases and J gave up 0 bases; unmatched junction bases: 6.

This clonotype was recorded at least ten times. The gene calls are TRBV7-2 and TRBJ2-1, with TRBD2 identical over 13 bases. The CDR3 loop spans 17 amino acids. Germline V lookup: CDR1 SGHTA, CDR2 FQGNSA. V shed 3 bases, J shed 8 bases, and the junction held 10 bases outside the gene matches. The chain's CDR3 is CASSFPGLAGTGYEQFF. In DNA form, the CDR3 reads TGTGCCAGCAGCTTCCCGGGACTAGCGGGAACAGGCTATGAGCAGTTCTTC.

This clonotype was found many times. The CDR3 coding sequence is TGTGCCAGCAGTCAGTACAGGGGCGACGGGTACGAGCAGTACTTC. It specifies CASSQYRGDGYEQYF. The V call is TRBV6-5, the J call TRBJ2-7; 7 bases are a match to TRBD1. CDR3 length equals 15 residues. CDR1 and CDR2 (germline): MNHEY, SVGAGI. The junction had 11 bases not matched to a gene; V was cut back by 5 bases and J by 4 bases.

This clonotype was observed many times. The V call is TRBV5-1, the J call TRBJ1-1; no clear D gene. This CDR3 region has 15 residues. Trimming took 0 bases from V and 1 from J, leaving 10 bases between them. Germline lookup yields CDR1 SGHRS and CDR2 YFSETQ. CDR3 coding DNA: TGCGCCAGCAGCTTGGGGGTCAGCGAGAACACTGAAGCTTTCTTT. It is translated as CASSLGVSENTEAFF.